This entry is about one T cell receptor beta chain. Its specificity is unknown. These data belong to a study of T cells after yellow fever vaccination. Study overall: Low-cell-number fractions were prepared with SMART-Seq v4 Ultra Low Input. Whole-study results and caveats: Most clones from primary vaccination were detected again post-booster (96% CD4, more than 85% CD8). Contamination by abundant bulk-population clonotypes could be present in FACS-sorted repertoires.

Universal primer sites and UMIs were introduced during 5'RACE template-switching synthesis of TCR cDNA. TCRdb reanalysed the 5' RACE reads using MiXCR and keeps one entry per CDR3 protein. In the table there are 350,000 to 450,000 distinct CDR3 sequences, around 20% of which are singletons. Trimming took 5 bases from V and 5 from J; bases not matched to a gene: 6. The CDR3 covers 15 residues. The V gene's germline CDR1 is SGHTA and CDR2 FQGTGA. The chain is built from TRBV7-3 and TRBJ2-5; 12 nucleotides agree with TRBD2. The sample consisted of PBMCs, taken before the yellow fever booster vaccination. The receptor was isolated from a young man who received the YFV17D yellow fever vaccine. The chain's CDR3 is CASSLAGGITETQYF. Here the CDR3 DNA reads TGTGCCAGCAGCCTAGCGGGGGGGATAACGGAGACCCAGTACTTC.